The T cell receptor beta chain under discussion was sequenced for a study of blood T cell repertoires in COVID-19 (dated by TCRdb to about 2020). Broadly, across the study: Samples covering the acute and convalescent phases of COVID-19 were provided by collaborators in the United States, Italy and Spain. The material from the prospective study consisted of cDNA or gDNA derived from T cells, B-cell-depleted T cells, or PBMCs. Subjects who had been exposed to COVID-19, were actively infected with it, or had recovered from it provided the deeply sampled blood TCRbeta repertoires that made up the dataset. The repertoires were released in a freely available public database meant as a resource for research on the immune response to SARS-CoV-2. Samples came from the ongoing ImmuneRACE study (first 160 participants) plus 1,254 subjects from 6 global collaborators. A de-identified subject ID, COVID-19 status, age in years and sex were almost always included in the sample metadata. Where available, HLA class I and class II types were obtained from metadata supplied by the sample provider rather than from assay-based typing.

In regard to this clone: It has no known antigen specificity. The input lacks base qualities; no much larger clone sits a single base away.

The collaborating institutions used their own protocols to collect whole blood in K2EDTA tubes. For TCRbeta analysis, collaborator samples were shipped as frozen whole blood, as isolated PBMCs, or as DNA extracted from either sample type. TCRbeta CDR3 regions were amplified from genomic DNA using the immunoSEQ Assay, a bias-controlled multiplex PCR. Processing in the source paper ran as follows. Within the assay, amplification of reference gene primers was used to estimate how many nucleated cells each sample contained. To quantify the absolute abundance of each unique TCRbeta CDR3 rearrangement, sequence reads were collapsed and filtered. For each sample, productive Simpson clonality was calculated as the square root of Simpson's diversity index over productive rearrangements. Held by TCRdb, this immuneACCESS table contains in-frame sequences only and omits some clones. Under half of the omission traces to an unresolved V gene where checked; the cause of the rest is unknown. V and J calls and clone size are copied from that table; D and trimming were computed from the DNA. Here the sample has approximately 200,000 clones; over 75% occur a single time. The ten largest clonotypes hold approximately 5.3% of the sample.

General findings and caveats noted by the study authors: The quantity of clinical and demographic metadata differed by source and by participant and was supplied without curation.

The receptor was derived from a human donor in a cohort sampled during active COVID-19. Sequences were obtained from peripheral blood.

The CDR3 protein sequence reads: CASSYWGGVDYEQYF. The nucleotide sequence is given as TGTGCCAGCAGTTACTGGGGGGGAGTCGACTACGAGCAGTACTTC. Recombination linked TRBV6-5 to TRBJ2-7; 7 bases in between match TRBD2. Reading the germline V gene gives CDR1 MNHEY and CDR2 SVGAGI. Trimming removed 1 base from V and 3 bases from J; the gene matches leave 6 bases unexplained. The CDR3 starts with the cysteine, ends with the phenylalanine, and has 15 residues. Only the CDR3 DNA is retained, 45 bases long and in frame from the first base.